This T cell receptor (beta chain) is drawn from a study of CD8 T cells in ankylosing spondylitis. The study, taken as a whole, reports: Clones that were linked to disease were CD8+ and were relatively rare in peripheral blood.

TCRdb fed the 5' RACE reads into MiXCR, producing one record per CDR3 protein. The table lists 250,000 to 300,000 distinct CDR3 sequences, over 15% of them singletons, with around 7.8% in the top ten. On this clonotype itself: Its specificity is not known.

Germline assignment: CDR1 SEHNR and CDR2 FQNEAQ (reference sequence). V was shortened by 5 bases and J by 1 base, with 16 bases between the two germline ends. The CDR3 contains 16 residues. This TCR came from a male donor with ankylosing spondylitis or in good health (not recorded which). The material sequenced was blood, either unsorted or a sorted T cell fraction (not recorded which). The genes are TRBV7-9 and TRBJ2-3; D is perhaps TRBD2 (5 bases). The CDR3 protein is CASSPLRELGTDTQYF. CDR3 sequence (DNA): TGTGCCAGCAGCCCCCTCCGGGAACTGGGCACAGATACGCAGTATTTT. Combining the CDR3 with reference TRBV7-9 and TRBJ2-3 gives the whole variable domain DTGVSQNPRHKITKRGQNVTFRCDPISEHNRLYWYRQTLGQGPEFLTYFQNEAQLEKSRLLSDRFSAERPKGSFSTLEIQRTEQGDSAMYLCASSPLRELGTDTQYFGPGTRLTVL.